Listed below are T cell receptor beta chains from one sample, sequenced in a study of beta chain features in type 1 diabetes. Data came from immunoSEQ multiplex PCR; TCRdb stores just in-frame clones and leaves some out. The sample lists 500,000 to 650,000 clones, roughly 12% occurring once. Input material: naive CD4+ T cells from blood. All receptors come from a man aged 25-45 years with type 1 diabetes. CDR3s leave out the opening cysteine and the closing phenylalanine or tryptophan. The order of the fields is V gene, J gene, CDR3 protein.

TRBV7-2,TRBJ1-2,ARRATGGYGYT
TRBV7-2,TRBJ2-3,ASSEFLQGTDTQY
TRBV12-5,TRBJ2-5,ASGLVGKGGFVTQY
TRBV25-1,TRBJ1-2,ASSPWGGNYGYT
TRBV14,TRBJ1-4,ASSQGPSRRNEKLF
TRBV7-9,TRBJ1-2,ASSLGQRPVGYT
TRBV4-3,TRBJ2-2,ASSQEQGARAGELF
TRBV11-1,TRBJ2-1,ASSLTDGAQGHEQF
TRBV7-2,TRBJ2-1,ASSPTSGGRNEQF
TRBV9,TRBJ2-1,ASSPSGTSRNEQF
TRBV5-1,TRBJ2-3,ASSLSTDTQY
TRBV27,TRBJ1-1,ASSSAGGTEAF
TRBV30,TRBJ1-4,ATGQSTTNEKLF
TRBV7-9,TRBJ1-1,ASSPPMNTEAF
TRBV4-2,TRBJ2-1,ASSQDKASGGVGYNEQF
TRBV6-1,TRBJ1-1,ASSDRGVNTEAF
TRBV10-3,TRBJ2-2,AISGAMRGTVNTGELF
TRBV29-1,TRBJ2-5,SVLGNQETQY
TRBV2,TRBJ1-2,ASRKDGVGYT
TRBV30,TRBJ1-4,AWTRGGYEKLF
TRBV7-6,TRBJ2-2,ASSPQGSTGELF
TRBV5-1,TRBJ2-1,ASSLGQTYNEQF
TRBV5-1,TRBJ1-1,ASSRLGGAITEAF
TRBV11-2,TRBJ1-6,ASRATVSPLH
TRBV10-2,TRBJ1-5,ASSVRRGPQH
TRBV7-2,TRBJ1-5,ASSPLGRTDQPQH
TRBV5-1,TRBJ2-7,ASSRAQTYEQY
TRBV29-1,TRBJ2-1,SVEPSLTRYNEQF
TRBV19,TRBJ2-5,ASSIAGQPQETQY
TRBV11-2,TRBJ2-7,ASSRSGQGYSYEQY
TRBV11-3,TRBJ2-1,ASSLGQGVWNEQF
TRBV7-8,TRBJ2-5,ASSRGRQETQY
TRBV7-2,TRBJ2-5,ASSWSSGPQETQY
TRBV6-6,TRBJ2-3,ASSYSEDTQY
TRBV27,TRBJ1-4,ASRSTGGSEKLF
TRBV5-4,TRBJ2-3,ASSLRAGEADTQY
TRBV4-3,TRBJ2-2,ASSQDRRWLNTGELF
TRBV7-2,TRBJ2-7,ASTKSEANSYEQY
TRBV2,TRBJ2-3,ASKGTTDTQY
TRBV28,TRBJ1-6,ASMRDRGNSPLH
TRBV7-2,TRBJ2-4,ASSLAGKTKNIQY
TRBV9,TRBJ2-3,ASSVVTDRYTDTQY
TRBV5-1,TRBJ2-5,ASSLAGSQETQY
TRBV30,TRBJ2-7,AWTPSLGIGFVYEQY
TRBV19,TRBJ2-6,ASTHRGPGANVLT
TRBV29-1,TRBJ2-2,SAGTESTGELF
TRBV7-2,TRBJ2-3,ASSLDQGTDTQY